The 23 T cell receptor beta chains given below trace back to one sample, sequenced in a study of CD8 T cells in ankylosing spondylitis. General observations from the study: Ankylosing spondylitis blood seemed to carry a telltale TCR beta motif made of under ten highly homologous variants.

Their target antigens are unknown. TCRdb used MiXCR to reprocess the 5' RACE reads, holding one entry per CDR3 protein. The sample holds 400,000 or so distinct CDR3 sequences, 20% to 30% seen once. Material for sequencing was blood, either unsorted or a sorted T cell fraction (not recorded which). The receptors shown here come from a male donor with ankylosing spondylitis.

CDR3 protein: CASSSGLLNTEAFF. DNA of the CDR3: TGTGCCAGCAGCTCGGGACTGTTGAACACTGAAGCTTTCTTT. The rearrangement joins TRBV11-2 to TRBJ1-1; possible D gene TRBD1, 5 bases. Looked up from germline, CDR1 is SGHAT and CDR2 is FQNNGV. The CDR3 spans 14 residues. V lost 4 bases to trimming and J lost 0 bases, with 9 bases between them. The full variable domain, completed using reference TRBV11-2 and TRBJ1-1, is EAGVAQSPRYKIIEKRQSVAFWCNPISGHATLYWYQQILGQGPKLLIQFQNNGVVDDSQLPKDRFSAERLKGVDSTLKIQPAKLEDSAVYLCASSSGLLNTEAFFGQGTRLTVV.

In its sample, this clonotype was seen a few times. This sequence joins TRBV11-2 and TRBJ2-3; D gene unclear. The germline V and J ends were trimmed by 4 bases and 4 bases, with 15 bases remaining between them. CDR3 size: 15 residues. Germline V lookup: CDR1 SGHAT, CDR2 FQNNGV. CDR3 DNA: TGTGCCAGCAGCTCGTATAGGGAAGAGGCAGATACGCAGTATTTT. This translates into CASSSYREEADTQYF.

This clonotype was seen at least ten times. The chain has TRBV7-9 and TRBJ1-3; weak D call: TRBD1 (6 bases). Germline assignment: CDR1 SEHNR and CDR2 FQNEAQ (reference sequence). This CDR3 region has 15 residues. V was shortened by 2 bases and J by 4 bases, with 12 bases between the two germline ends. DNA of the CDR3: TGTGCCAGCAGCTTACCACAGGGATTCGGAAACACCATATATTTT. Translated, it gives CASSLPQGFGNTIYF.

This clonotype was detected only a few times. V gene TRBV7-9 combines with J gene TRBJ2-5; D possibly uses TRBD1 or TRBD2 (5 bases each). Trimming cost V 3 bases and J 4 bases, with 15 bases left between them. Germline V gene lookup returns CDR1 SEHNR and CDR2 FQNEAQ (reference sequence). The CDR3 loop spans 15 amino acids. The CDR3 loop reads CASSLTPGAGETQYF. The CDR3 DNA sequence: TGTGCCAGCAGCTTGACCCCCGGGGCCGGAGAGACCCAGTACTTC. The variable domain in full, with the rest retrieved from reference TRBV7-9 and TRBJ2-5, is DTGVSQNPRHKITKRGQNVTFRCDPISEHNRLYWYRQTLGQGPEFLTYFQNEAQLEKSRLLSDRFSAERPKGSFSTLEIQRTEQGDSAMYLCASSLTPGAGETQYFGPGTRLLVL.

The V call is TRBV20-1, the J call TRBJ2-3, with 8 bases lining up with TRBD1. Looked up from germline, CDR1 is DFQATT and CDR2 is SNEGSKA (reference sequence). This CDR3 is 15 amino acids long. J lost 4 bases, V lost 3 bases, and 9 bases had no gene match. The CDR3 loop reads CSARPYRGLADTQYF. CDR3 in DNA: TGCAGTGCTAGGCCCTACAGGGGGTTAGCAGATACGCAGTATTTT.

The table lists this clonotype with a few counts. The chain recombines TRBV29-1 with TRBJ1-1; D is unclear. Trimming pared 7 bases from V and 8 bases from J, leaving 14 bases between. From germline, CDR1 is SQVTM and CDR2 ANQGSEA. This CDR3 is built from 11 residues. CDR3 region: CSASRAQEAFF. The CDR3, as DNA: TGCAGCGCCAGTCGGGCACAGGAAGCTTTCTTT. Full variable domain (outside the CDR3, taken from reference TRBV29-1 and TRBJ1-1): SAVISQKPSRDICQRGTSLTIQCQVDSQVTMMFWYRQQPGQSLTLIATANQGSEATYESGFVIDKFPISRPNLTFSTLTVSNMSPEDSSIYLCSASRAQEAFFGQGTRLTVV.

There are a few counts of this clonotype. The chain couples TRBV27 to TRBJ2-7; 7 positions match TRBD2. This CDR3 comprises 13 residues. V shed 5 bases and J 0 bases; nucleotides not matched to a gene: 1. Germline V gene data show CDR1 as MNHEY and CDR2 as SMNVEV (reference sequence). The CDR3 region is CASSQRDSYEQYF. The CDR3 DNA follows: TGTGCCAGCAGTCAGCGGGACTCCTACGAGCAGTACTTC.

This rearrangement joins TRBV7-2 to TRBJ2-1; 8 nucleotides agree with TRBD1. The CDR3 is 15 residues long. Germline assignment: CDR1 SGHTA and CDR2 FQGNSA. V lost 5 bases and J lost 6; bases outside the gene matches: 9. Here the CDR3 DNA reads TGTGCCAGCAGCATAAGTTCCGGGACAGGCAATGAGCAGTTCTTC. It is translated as CASSISSGTGNEQFF. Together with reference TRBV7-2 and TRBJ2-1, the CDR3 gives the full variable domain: GAGVSQSPSNKVTEKGKDVELRCDPISGHTALYWYRQSLGQGLEFLIYFQGNSAPDKSGLPSDRFSAERTGGSVSTLTIQRTQQEDSAVYLCASSISSGTGNEQFFGPGTRLTVL.

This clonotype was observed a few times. CDR3 sequence (DNA): TGTGCCAGCAGAGATGGGCCCGAGTCGGATCAGCCCCAGCATTTT. It yields the protein CASRDGPESDQPQHF. The chain carries TRBV6-1 and TRBJ1-5; D gene unclear. Germline loops: CDR1 MNHNS, CDR2 SASEGT. The ends were cut back, 6 bases at V and 5 bases at J, with 17 bases in the middle. This CDR3 contains 15 residues.

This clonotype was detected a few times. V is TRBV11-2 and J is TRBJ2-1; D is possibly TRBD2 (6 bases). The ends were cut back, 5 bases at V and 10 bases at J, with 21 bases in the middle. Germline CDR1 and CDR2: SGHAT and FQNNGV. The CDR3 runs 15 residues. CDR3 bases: TGTGCCAGCAGCAGTGCGGGGCTAGCCTCAGGGGAGCAGTTCTTC. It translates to CASSSAGLASGEQFF.

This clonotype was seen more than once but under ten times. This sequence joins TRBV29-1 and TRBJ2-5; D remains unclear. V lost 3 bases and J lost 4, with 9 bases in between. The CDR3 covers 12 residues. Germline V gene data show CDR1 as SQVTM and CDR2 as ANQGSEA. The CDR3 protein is CSVESSLETQYF. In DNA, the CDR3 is TGCAGCGTTGAGAGCAGTTTAGAGACCCAGTACTTC.

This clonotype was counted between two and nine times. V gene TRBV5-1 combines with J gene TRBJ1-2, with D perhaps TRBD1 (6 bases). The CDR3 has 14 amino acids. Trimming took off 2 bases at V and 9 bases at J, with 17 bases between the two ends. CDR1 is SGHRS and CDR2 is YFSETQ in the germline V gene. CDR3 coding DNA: TGCGCCAGCAGCTTTCCGCAGGGGCTCCAGAGCTACACCTTC. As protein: CASSFPQGLQSYTF.

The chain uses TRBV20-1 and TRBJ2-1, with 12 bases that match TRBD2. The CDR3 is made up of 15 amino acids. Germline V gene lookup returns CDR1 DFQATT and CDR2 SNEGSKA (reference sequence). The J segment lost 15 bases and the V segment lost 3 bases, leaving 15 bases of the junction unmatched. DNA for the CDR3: TGCAGTGCTAGCTCTAGCGGGAGGGCCGATTACCCCCCGTTCTTC. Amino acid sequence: CSASSSGRADYPPFF.

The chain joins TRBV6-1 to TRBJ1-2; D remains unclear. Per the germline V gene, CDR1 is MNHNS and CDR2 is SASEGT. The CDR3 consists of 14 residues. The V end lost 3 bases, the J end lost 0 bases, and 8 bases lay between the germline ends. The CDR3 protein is CASSDGGSNYGYTF. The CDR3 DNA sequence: TGTGCCAGCAGTGACGGTGGATCTAACTATGGCTACACCTTC.

CDR3 sequence: CASSAGTGEGEKLFF. The CDR3 DNA sequence: TGTGCCAGCAGCGCAGGGACAGGGGAAGGGGAAAAACTGTTTTTT. The rearrangement links TRBV9 to TRBJ1-4; 10 nucleotides align to TRBD1. The CDR3 is made up of 15 amino acids. J was trimmed by 8 bases and V by 3 bases; bases with no gene match: 7. From germline, CDR1 is SGDLS and CDR2 YYNGEE.

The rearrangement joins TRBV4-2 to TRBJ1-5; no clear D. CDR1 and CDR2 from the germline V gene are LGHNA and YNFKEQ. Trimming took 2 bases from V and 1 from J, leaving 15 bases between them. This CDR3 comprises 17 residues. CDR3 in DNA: TGTGCCAGCAGCCAACCGTTCAAGGGTCAGAGCAATCAGCCCCAGCATTTT. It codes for CASSQPFKGQSNQPQHF.

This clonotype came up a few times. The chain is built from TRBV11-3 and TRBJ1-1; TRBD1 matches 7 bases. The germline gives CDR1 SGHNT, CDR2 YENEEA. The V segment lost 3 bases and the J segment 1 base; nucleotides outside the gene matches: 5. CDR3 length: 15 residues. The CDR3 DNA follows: TGTGCCAGCAGCTTGAGGGGGACAGAGAACACTGAAGCTTTCTTT. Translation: CASSLRGTENTEAFF.

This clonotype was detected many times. In DNA form, the CDR3 reads TGTGCCAGCAGTTTTTGGACAGGGGTCGGGAACACTGAAGCTTTCTTT. Its translation: CASSFWTGVGNTEAFF. This chain joins TRBV12-3 or TRBV12-4 and TRBJ1-1; 9 bases agree with TRBD1. The CDR3 length is 16 residues. V shed 3 bases and J 1 base; nucleotides not matched to a gene: 6.

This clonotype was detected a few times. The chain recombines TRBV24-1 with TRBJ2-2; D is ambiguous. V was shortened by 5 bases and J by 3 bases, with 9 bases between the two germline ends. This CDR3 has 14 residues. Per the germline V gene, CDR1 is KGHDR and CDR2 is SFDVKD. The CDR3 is CATSVDIYTGELFF. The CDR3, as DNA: TGTGCCACCAGTGTCGACATATACACCGGGGAGCTGTTTTTT.

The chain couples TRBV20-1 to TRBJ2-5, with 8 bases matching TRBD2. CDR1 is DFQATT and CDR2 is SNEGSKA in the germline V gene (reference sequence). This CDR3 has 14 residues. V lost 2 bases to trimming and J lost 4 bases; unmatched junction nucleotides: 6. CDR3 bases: TGCAGTGCTAGAAAAGCGGGAGTTCGAGAGACCCAGTACTTC. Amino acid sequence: CSARKAGVRETQYF.

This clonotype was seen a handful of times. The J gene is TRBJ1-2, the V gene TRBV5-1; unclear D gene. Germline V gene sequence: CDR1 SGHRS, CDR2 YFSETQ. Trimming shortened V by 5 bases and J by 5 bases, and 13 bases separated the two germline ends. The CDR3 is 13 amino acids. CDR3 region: CASRERARYGYTF. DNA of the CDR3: TGCGCCAGCAGGGAGAGGGCGAGGTATGGCTACACCTTC.

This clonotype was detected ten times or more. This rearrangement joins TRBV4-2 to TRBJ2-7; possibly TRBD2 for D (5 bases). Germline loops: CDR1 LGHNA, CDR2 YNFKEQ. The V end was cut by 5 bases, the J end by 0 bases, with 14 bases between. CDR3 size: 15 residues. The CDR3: CASSDMHRDSYEQYF. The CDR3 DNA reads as TGTGCCAGCAGCGACATGCACCGGGACTCCTACGAGCAGTACTTC.

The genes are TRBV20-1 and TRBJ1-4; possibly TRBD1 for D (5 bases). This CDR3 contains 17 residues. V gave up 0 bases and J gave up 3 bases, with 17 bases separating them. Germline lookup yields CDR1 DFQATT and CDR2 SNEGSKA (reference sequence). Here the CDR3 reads CSARDHLATRANEKLFF. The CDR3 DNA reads TGCAGTGCTAGAGATCATTTAGCTACCAGGGCTAATGAAAAACTGTTTTTT.